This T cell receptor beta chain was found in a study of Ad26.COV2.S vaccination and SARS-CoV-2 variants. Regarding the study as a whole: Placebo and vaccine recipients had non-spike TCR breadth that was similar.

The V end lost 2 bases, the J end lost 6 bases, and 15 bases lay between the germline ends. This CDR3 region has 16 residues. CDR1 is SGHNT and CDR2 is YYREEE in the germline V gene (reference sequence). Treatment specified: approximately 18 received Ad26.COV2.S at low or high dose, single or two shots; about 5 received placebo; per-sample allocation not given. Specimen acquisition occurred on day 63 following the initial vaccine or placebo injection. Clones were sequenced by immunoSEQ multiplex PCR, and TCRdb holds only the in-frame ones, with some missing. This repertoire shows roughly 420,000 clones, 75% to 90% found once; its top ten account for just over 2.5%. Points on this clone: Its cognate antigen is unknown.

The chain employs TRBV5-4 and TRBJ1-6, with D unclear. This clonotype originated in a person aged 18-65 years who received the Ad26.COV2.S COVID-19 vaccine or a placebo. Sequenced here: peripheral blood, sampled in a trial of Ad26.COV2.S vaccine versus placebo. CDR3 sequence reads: CASSLRTQSSNSPLHF. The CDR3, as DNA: TGTGCCAGCAGCTTAAGGACGCAGTCGAGTAATTCACCCCTCCACTTT. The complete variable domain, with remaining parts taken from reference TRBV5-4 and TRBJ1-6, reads ETGVTQSPTHLIKTRGQQVTLRCSSQSGHNTVSWYQQALGQGPQFIFQYYREEENGRGNFPPRFSGLQFPNYSSELNVNALELDDSALYLCASSLRTQSSNSPLHFGNGTRLTVT.